A selection of T cell receptor beta chains follows, all from one sample in a study of beta chain features in type 1 diabetes. Sequencing used immunoSEQ multiplex PCR; TCRdb keeps in-frame clones, though not all of them. The sample holds 500,000 to 650,000 clones, approximately 13% seen once. Material: naive CD4+ T cells from blood. The receptors were gathered from a man aged 25-45 years with type 1 diabetes. Both conserved end residues are part of each CDR3. The order of the fields is D gene, clone size, V gene, J gene, CDR3 protein, CDR3 DNA. The D gene is left open where the match is weak. Not every row has a clone size; where given, it reads once, few, many or a size class.

d_gene: NA
abundance: NA
v_gene: TRBV2
j_gene: TRBJ2-4
CDR3aa: CASMGFKNIQYF
CDR3nt: TGTGCCAGCATGGGGTTCAAAAACATTCAGTACTTC

d_gene: NA
abundance: NA
v_gene: TRBV18
j_gene: TRBJ2-7
CDR3aa: CASSPRQGINEQYF
CDR3nt: TGTGCCAGCTCACCACGGCAGGGGATCAACGAGCAGTACTTC

d_gene: NA
abundance: NA
v_gene: TRBV5-6
j_gene: TRBJ2-3
CDR3aa: CASSFPTGTDTQYF
CDR3nt: TGTGCCAGCAGCTTCCCAACTGGAACAGATACGCAGTATTTT

d_gene: NA
abundance: few
v_gene: TRBV30
j_gene: TRBJ2-3
CDR3aa: CAWSVLGGRSDTQYF
CDR3nt: TGTGCCTGGAGTGTACTAGGGGGGCGCTCGGATACGCAGTATTTT

d_gene: NA
abundance: NA
v_gene: TRBV4-3
j_gene: TRBJ2-2
CDR3aa: CASSHGQGNTGELFF
CDR3nt: TGCGCCAGCAGCCACGGACAAGGGAACACCGGGGAGCTGTTTTTT

d_gene: TRBD2
abundance: NA
v_gene: TRBV7-9
j_gene: TRBJ2-1
CDR3aa: CASSLAGGYNEQFF
CDR3nt: TGTGCCAGCAGCCTAGCGGGGGGCTACAATGAGCAGTTCTTC

d_gene: NA
abundance: few
v_gene: TRBV7-6
j_gene: TRBJ2-1
CDR3aa: CASSVTRSYNEQFF
CDR3nt: TGTGCCAGCAGTGTTACGAGGTCCTACAATGAGCAGTTCTTC

d_gene: NA
abundance: NA
v_gene: TRBV7-2
j_gene: TRBJ1-2
CDR3aa: CASSIITGPQGYGYTF
CDR3nt: TGTGCCAGCAGCATCATAACAGGGCCCCAGGGCTATGGCTACACCTTC

d_gene: NA
abundance: NA
v_gene: TRBV10-3
j_gene: TRBJ2-1
CDR3aa: CAVTGQAYNEQFF
CDR3nt: TGTGCCGTAACAGGCCAGGCCTACAATGAGCAGTTCTTC

d_gene: TRBD2
abundance: few
v_gene: TRBV7-8
j_gene: TRBJ2-3
CDR3aa: CASSSLAGSSDTQYF
CDR3nt: TGTGCCAGCAGCTCTCTAGCGGGGAGCTCCGATACGCAGTATTTT

d_gene: NA
abundance: NA
v_gene: TRBV2
j_gene: TRBJ1-2
CDR3aa: CASTMSGPNYGYTF
CDR3nt: TGTGCCAGCACCATGAGCGGGCCTAACTATGGCTACACCTTC

d_gene: NA
abundance: few
v_gene: TRBV19
j_gene: TRBJ2-7
CDR3aa: CASSIEPGEQYF
CDR3nt: TGTGCCAGTAGTATAGAGCCCGGAGAGCAGTACTTC

d_gene: TRBD1
abundance: NA
v_gene: TRBV7-9
j_gene: TRBJ2-5
CDR3aa: CASSVTGRETQYF
CDR3nt: TGTGCCAGCAGCGTGACAGGGCGAGAGACCCAGTACTTC

d_gene: TRBD1
abundance: few
v_gene: TRBV4-2
j_gene: TRBJ1-1
CDR3aa: CASSQSGDRGIPNTEAFF
CDR3nt: TGTGCCAGCAGCCAATCAGGCGACAGGGGTATTCCGAACACTGAAGCTTTCTTT

d_gene: NA
abundance: few
v_gene: TRBV5-6
j_gene: TRBJ1-1
CDR3aa: CASSGIAAYTEAFF
CDR3nt: TGTGCCAGCAGCGGCATCGCAGCTTACACTGAAGCTTTCTTT

d_gene: TRBD1
abundance: few
v_gene: TRBV7-9
j_gene: TRBJ2-5
CDR3aa: CASTLMGQGQETQYF
CDR3nt: TGTGCCAGCACCTTAATGGGACAGGGACAAGAGACCCAGTACTTC

d_gene: TRBD2
abundance: few
v_gene: TRBV29-1
j_gene: TRBJ2-1
CDR3aa: CSVQGFLAGNSYNEQFF
CDR3nt: TGCAGCGTTCAAGGGTTTCTAGCGGGGAACTCATACAATGAGCAGTTCTTC

d_gene: NA
abundance: few
v_gene: TRBV19
j_gene: TRBJ1-5
CDR3aa: CATAGGGDQPQHF
CDR3nt: TGTGCCACCGCGGGGGGTGGGGATCAGCCCCAGCATTTT

d_gene: TRBD1
abundance: NA
v_gene: TRBV30
j_gene: TRBJ1-5
CDR3aa: CAWTLGGQGGYQPQHF
CDR3nt: TGTGCCTGGACCTTAGGGGGACAGGGGGGCTATCAGCCCCAGCATTTT

d_gene: TRBD1
abundance: few
v_gene: TRBV7-2
j_gene: TRBJ1-3
CDR3aa: CASSLDRLSGNTIYF
CDR3nt: TGTGCCAGCAGCCTGGACAGGCTGTCTGGAAACACCATATATTTT

d_gene: NA
abundance: few
v_gene: TRBV9
j_gene: TRBJ1-2
CDR3aa: CASSVRSAPHYGYTF
CDR3nt: TGTGCCAGCAGCGTGCGCAGCGCCCCTCACTATGGCTACACCTTC

d_gene: NA
abundance: NA
v_gene: TRBV7-9
j_gene: TRBJ2-7
CDR3aa: CASSLQTTYEQYF
CDR3nt: TGTGCCAGCAGCCTCCAGACCACCTACGAGCAGTACTTC

d_gene: TRBD1
abundance: NA
v_gene: TRBV5-6
j_gene: TRBJ2-1
CDR3aa: CASSPTGTGREQFF
CDR3nt: TGTGCCAGCAGCCCCACGGGGACAGGGAGGGAGCAGTTCTTC

d_gene: NA
abundance: NA
v_gene: TRBV7-6
j_gene: TRBJ1-3
CDR3aa: CASSMTVGNTIYF
CDR3nt: TGTGCCAGCTCTATGACAGTTGGAAACACCATATATTTT

d_gene: NA
abundance: NA
v_gene: TRBV5-5
j_gene: TRBJ2-2
CDR3aa: CASSLAAGRNTGELFF
CDR3nt: TGTGCCAGCAGCTTGGCCGCGGGCAGGAACACCGGGGAGCTGTTTTTT

d_gene: NA
abundance: NA
v_gene: TRBV4-3
j_gene: TRBJ2-6
CDR3aa: CASSQTVSGANVLTF
CDR3nt: TGCGCCAGCAGCCAGACAGTCTCTGGGGCCAACGTCCTGACTTTC

d_gene: TRBD1
abundance: few
v_gene: TRBV29-1
j_gene: TRBJ1-1
CDR3aa: CSVEGRQGRTEAFF
CDR3nt: TGCAGCGTTGAAGGCCGACAGGGGCGCACTGAAGCTTTCTTT

d_gene: NA
abundance: NA
v_gene: TRBV9
j_gene: TRBJ2-7
CDR3aa: CASSVVGWPALDEQYF
CDR3nt: TGTGCCAGCAGCGTAGTGGGATGGCCCGCCTTGGACGAGCAGTACTTC

d_gene: TRBD2
abundance: NA
v_gene: TRBV6-1
j_gene: TRBJ2-3
CDR3aa: CASSGERGFTDTQYF
CDR3nt: TGTGCCAGCAGTGGAGAGCGGGGGTTTACAGATACGCAGTATTTT

d_gene: TRBD2
abundance: few
v_gene: TRBV5-1
j_gene: TRBJ2-7
CDR3aa: CASSWETSGSSYEQYF
CDR3nt: TGCGCCAGCAGCTGGGAGACTAGCGGGAGCTCCTACGAGCAGTACTTC

d_gene: TRBD2
abundance: few
v_gene: TRBV19
j_gene: TRBJ2-1
CDR3aa: CASSTTSGGGNEQFF
CDR3nt: TGTGCCAGTAGCACTACTAGCGGGGGAGGCAATGAGCAGTTCTTC

d_gene: NA
abundance: NA
v_gene: TRBV29-1
j_gene: TRBJ2-2
CDR3aa: CSVVGPGLPTGELFF
CDR3nt: TGCAGCGTTGTGGGACCGGGACTGCCGACCGGGGAGCTGTTTTTT

d_gene: TRBD1
abundance: few
v_gene: TRBV18
j_gene: TRBJ2-7
CDR3aa: CASSKTGTGSSYEQYF
CDR3nt: TGTGCCAGCTCAAAAACCGGGACAGGGAGCTCCTACGAGCAGTACTTC

d_gene: NA
abundance: NA
v_gene: TRBV7-9
j_gene: TRBJ2-5
CDR3aa: CASSLAIGYQETQYF
CDR3nt: TGTGCCAGCAGCTTAGCGATAGGGTACCAAGAGACCCAGTACTTC

d_gene: TRBD1
abundance: NA
v_gene: TRBV29-1
j_gene: TRBJ1-2
CDR3aa: CSVGPAPGQGLSGGYTF
CDR3nt: TGCAGCGTTGGCCCTGCCCCGGGACAGGGACTTTCCGGCGGCTACACCTTC

d_gene: TRBD2
abundance: few
v_gene: TRBV9
j_gene: TRBJ2-3
CDR3aa: CASSMTSGGTTDTQYF
CDR3nt: TGTGCCAGCAGCATGACTAGCGGGGGCACCACAGATACGCAGTATTTT

d_gene: NA
abundance: NA
v_gene: TRBV5-1
j_gene: TRBJ2-5
CDR3aa: CASSPAVGETQYF
CDR3nt: TGCGCCAGCAGCCCGGCTGTGGGGGAGACCCAGTACTTC

d_gene: NA
abundance: NA
v_gene: TRBV7-2
j_gene: TRBJ2-5
CDR3aa: CASSLRGLTRETQYF
CDR3nt: TGTGCCAGCAGCTTAAGGGGACTTACTCGAGAGACCCAGTACTTC

d_gene: TRBD1
abundance: few
v_gene: TRBV2
j_gene: TRBJ1-4
CDR3aa: CASREPQGAGEKLFF
CDR3nt: TGTGCCAGCAGGGAACCACAGGGGGCAGGCGAAAAACTGTTTTTT

d_gene: TRBD1
abundance: few
v_gene: TRBV7-6
j_gene: TRBJ1-1
CDR3aa: CASSGQGDTEAFF
CDR3nt: TGTGCCAGCAGCGGACAGGGGGACACTGAAGCTTTCTTT

d_gene: NA
abundance: few
v_gene: TRBV6-1
j_gene: TRBJ2-5
CDR3aa: CASSHKVALGETQYF
CDR3nt: TGTGCCAGCAGTCACAAGGTGGCGTTAGGGGAGACCCAGTACTTC

d_gene: TRBD2
abundance: NA
v_gene: TRBV7-9
j_gene: TRBJ2-7
CDR3aa: CASSPGRGVNYEQYF
CDR3nt: TGTGCCAGCAGCCCCGGGAGGGGCGTTAATTACGAGCAGTACTTC

d_gene: NA
abundance: few
v_gene: TRBV7-9
j_gene: TRBJ2-1
CDR3aa: CASSPRARNEQFF
CDR3nt: TGTGCCAGCAGCCCGAGAGCCAGAAATGAGCAGTTCTTC

d_gene: NA
abundance: few
v_gene: TRBV7-2
j_gene: TRBJ2-5
CDR3aa: CASSPQVGKETQYF
CDR3nt: TGTGCCAGCAGCCCACAGGTGGGGAAGGAGACCCAGTACTTC

d_gene: NA
abundance: few
v_gene: TRBV12-5
j_gene: TRBJ2-7
CDR3aa: CASGSVEQYEQYF
CDR3nt: TGTGCTAGTGGTTCCGTAGAACAGTACGAGCAGTACTTC

d_gene: TRBD1
abundance: few
v_gene: TRBV6-5
j_gene: TRBJ1-4
CDR3aa: CASTPDRGANEKLFF
CDR3nt: TGTGCCAGCACCCCGGACAGGGGAGCTAATGAAAAACTGTTTTTT

d_gene: NA
abundance: NA
v_gene: TRBV5-4
j_gene: TRBJ2-4
CDR3aa: CASSLNRDKNIQYF
CDR3nt: TGTGCCAGCAGCCTAAATCGGGACAAAAACATTCAGTACTTC

d_gene: NA
abundance: few
v_gene: TRBV7-2
j_gene: TRBJ2-7
CDR3aa: CASSLRTPGAYEQYF
CDR3nt: TGTGCCAGCAGCTTAAGGACTCCTGGGGCCTACGAGCAGTACTTC

d_gene: NA
abundance: few
v_gene: TRBV5-4
j_gene: TRBJ2-3
CDR3aa: CASGQTSTDTQYF
CDR3nt: TGTGCCAGTGGACAGACTAGCACAGATACGCAGTATTTT

d_gene: TRBD1
abundance: few
v_gene: TRBV14
j_gene: TRBJ2-7
CDR3aa: CASSRGGEDEQYF
CDR3nt: TGTGCCAGCAGCCGAGGGGGCGAGGACGAGCAGTACTTC

d_gene: NA
abundance: NA
v_gene: TRBV4-2
j_gene: TRBJ1-5
CDR3aa: CASSQAGLQPQHF
CDR3nt: TGTGCCAGCAGCCAAGCAGGGCTTCAGCCCCAGCATTTT

d_gene: NA
abundance: NA
v_gene: TRBV18
j_gene: TRBJ1-1
CDR3aa: CASSPMRGARNTEAFF
CDR3nt: TGTGCCAGCTCACCTATGCGAGGGGCTAGGAACACTGAAGCTTTCTTT

d_gene: NA
abundance: few
v_gene: TRBV20-1
j_gene: TRBJ2-1
CDR3aa: CSGSEFNEQFF
CDR3nt: TGCAGTGGAAGCGAGTTCAATGAGCAGTTCTTC

d_gene: TRBD1
abundance: NA
v_gene: TRBV5-1
j_gene: TRBJ2-2
CDR3aa: CASSVTTGESTGELFF
CDR3nt: TGCGCCAGCTCCGTAACGACAGGGGAATCCACCGGGGAGCTGTTTTTT

d_gene: NA
abundance: few
v_gene: TRBV7-9
j_gene: TRBJ2-6
CDR3aa: CASSFGGGANVLTF
CDR3nt: TGTGCCAGCAGCTTCGGGGGCGGGGCCAACGTCCTGACTTTC

d_gene: NA
abundance: few
v_gene: TRBV19
j_gene: TRBJ1-5
CDR3aa: CASSEGSGNQPQHF
CDR3nt: TGTGCCAGTAGTGAGGGGAGTGGCAATCAGCCCCAGCATTTT

d_gene: NA
abundance: NA
v_gene: TRBV10-2
j_gene: TRBJ1-5
CDR3aa: CASSAGAGHQPQHF
CDR3nt: TGCGCCAGCAGCGCAGGGGCAGGCCACCAGCCCCAGCATTTT

d_gene: TRBD2
abundance: few
v_gene: TRBV7-2
j_gene: TRBJ2-1
CDR3aa: CASSLEGTSGYNEQFF
CDR3nt: TGTGCCAGCAGCTTAGAGGGGACTAGCGGGTACAATGAGCAGTTCTTC

d_gene: TRBD1
abundance: NA
v_gene: TRBV18
j_gene: TRBJ2-7
CDR3aa: CASSRGTGLEQYF
CDR3nt: TGTGCCAGCTCACGAGGGACAGGGCTTGAGCAGTACTTC